A selection of T cell receptor beta chains follows, all from one sample in a study of T cells and Merkel cell carcinoma outcomes. Clones were read by immunoSEQ multiplex PCR, and TCRdb kept only the in-frame ones, dropping some. This table holds about 6,000 clones, around 77% found once. The specimen sequenced was tumor tissue from Merkel cell carcinoma. The receptors here all came from a human donor with Merkel cell carcinoma. Both conserved end residues are trimmed from each CDR3. Each record gives: V gene, D gene, J gene, CDR3 protein. The D gene is left open where the match is weak.

TRBV9	-	TRBJ2-1	ASSGTGPNLYNEQF
TRBV27	-	TRBJ1-5	ASGRDTFQPQH
TRBV10-3	TRBD1	TRBJ1-1	AIRETGGGGTEAF
TRBV10-3	-	TRBJ2-1	AISESAAERRF
TRBV7-2	-	TRBJ2-7	ASSGRVGKAYEQY
TRBV28	-	TRBJ2-7	ASSFRHRVY
TRBV2	-	TRBJ1-5	ASSWIYSNQPQH
TRBV4-1	-	TRBJ2-5	ASSPTENQETQY
TRBV4-1	TRBD1	TRBJ2-7	ASSQQGQSITYEQY
TRBV7-9	-	TRBJ1-1	ASSFDGVNTEAF
TRBV7-2	-	TRBJ1-1	ASSPGWVSTEAF
TRBV6-1	-	TRBJ1-4	ASTRDPATNEKLF
TRBV6-6	-	TRBJ1-4	ASGGGANEKLF
TRBV6-5	-	TRBJ2-1	ASSRGIIRGELF
TRBV7-2	-	TRBJ2-3	ASSPDSTLYDTQY
TRBV7-9	-	TRBJ2-1	ASSLPPGSAGYNEQF
TRBV19	TRBD1	TRBJ1-6	ASRNRGDSPLH
TRBV27	-	TRBJ2-7	ASRRLNAYEQY
TRBV28	-	TRBJ1-5	ASKSREKGQPQH
TRBV14	-	TRBJ1-3	ASSQQATNSGNTIY
TRBV28	TRBD1	TRBJ2-7	ASSSGTGFPYEQY
TRBV18	-	TRBJ2-7	ASSPRSANYEQY
TRBV13	-	TRBJ2-5	ASSLGGGETQY
TRBV28	TRBD2	TRBJ2-2	ASSSPGTSGRAGELF
TRBV5-4	-	TRBJ2-3	ASSLGGKGSTDTQY
TRBV28	TRBD1	TRBJ2-7	ASNRQGAYEQY
TRBV30	-	TRBJ1-1	AWSAPISQAF
TRBV27	TRBD1	TRBJ1-2	ASSATGGPNYGYT
TRBV19	TRBD1	TRBJ2-5	ASSRRQGGETQY
TRBV2	-	TRBJ2-6	ASTDSGPIGANVLT
TRBV28	-	TRBJ1-5	ASSSVPLGYSNQPQH
TRBV6-1	-	TRBJ1-2	AGRATLGGYT
TRBV29-1	-	TRBJ1-1	SVQSDEAF
TRBV27	TRBD1	TRBJ2-7	ASSSAQGGRYEQY
TRBV13	TRBD1	TRBJ2-7	ASSLDRSFEQY
TRBV19	-	TRBJ2-2	ASSKDTLPGELF
TRBV5-1	-	TRBJ1-2	ASSWGAGDAGYT
TRBV28	TRBD2	TRBJ2-1	ASSLKLAGGPEF
TRBV28	-	TRBJ2-1	AVARTGEPYNEQF
TRBV27	-	TRBJ1-6	ASSLSALAPLH
TRBV12-5	-	TRBJ1-1	ASGTGNTEAF
TRBV2	TRBD2	TRBJ2-7	ASIREGYEQY
TRBV30	-	TRBJ1-1	AWSPGLIGRAEAF
TRBV2	-	TRBJ2-2	ASCFSDVHTGELF
TRBV5-1	-	TRBJ1-2	ASSLADRRDYGYT
TRBV27	-	TRBJ1-1	ASSLTGNTEAF
TRBV18	TRBD2	TRBJ2-7	ASSSLAAEQY
TRBV9	TRBD2	TRBJ2-1	ASSEGLAGDRNEQF
TRBV19	-	TRBJ2-7	ASSMSRAYEQY